The entry that follows covers one TCR beta chain sequence. Antigen specificity is unknown. The data were obtained in a study of OX40 agonist ivuxolimab in advanced cancers. About the research overall: In three patients, partial responses were observed, one with hepatocellular carcinoma and two with cutaneous melanoma.

Notes on the study in general: At 0.1 to 3.0 mg/kg and by week 6, clonal expansion occurred in CD4+ and CD8+ blood T cells. A proportion of nonresponders additionally exhibited low normalized T-cell clonal expansion.

Assay used: immunoSEQ multiplex PCR; TCRdb lists only in-frame clones, some missing. The table records tens of thousands of clones, over 80% of them present only once. V was trimmed by 4 bases and J by 8 bases, leaving 12 bases between them. CDR1 is SQVTM, CDR2 ANQGSEA, per germline. The CDR3 loop spans 13 amino acids. The TCR was taken from an adult with an advanced solid tumor such as melanoma, head and neck, liver or kidney cancer. The chain joins TRBV29-1 to TRBJ1-6; TRBD1 might be the D (5 bases). The sample was CD4+ or CD8+ T cells sorted from blood, taken in a trial of the OX40 agonist ivuxolimab. The CDR3 reads CSVVDGGDSPLHF. DNA for the CDR3: TGCAGCGTTGTGGACGGGGGGGATTCACCCCTCCACTTT.